This T cell receptor (beta chain) is from a study of low-dose radiotherapy and immunotherapy resistance in tumors. CDR3 length: 12 amino acids. Trimming removed 7 bases from V and 5 bases from J, with 11 bases in between. CDR1 and CDR2 (germline): SEHNR, FQNEAQ (reference sequence). Time point described: after trial treatment. Treatment defined: LDRT plus nivolumab, ipilimumab, low-dose cyclophosphamide and aspirin (RACIN trial). TRAV- and TRBV-specific primers were used for first-strand cDNA, which covered alpha and beta chains. TCRs underwent roughly 20 PCR cycles of amplification with a constant-region primer and V-primer adapter. A single record per CDR3 protein comes from TCRdb applying MiXCR to the reads. The sample lists 100,000 or so distinct CDR3 sequences; more than 20% were seen once. Many counts were recorded for this clonotype.

This specimen consisted of PBMCs, obtained after low-dose radiotherapy plus immunotherapy. The receptor comes from a male donor with prostate cancer. The chain couples TRBV7-9 to TRBJ1-2; D perhaps matches TRBD1 (6 bases). The CDR3 here is CASIGQGYGYTF. DNA for the CDR3: TGTGCCAGCATCGGGCAGGGGTATGGCTACACCTTC.